The rows below give T cell receptor beta chains drawn from one sample of a study of cytotoxic CD8 clonotypes in ibrutinib-treated CLL. Only in-frame clones appear in the TCRdb table, and some are missing; sequencing was by immunoSEQ multiplex PCR. The sample contains tens of thousands of clones, 60% to 80% of which appear only once. The sample was PBMCs, taken after 12 months of ibrutinib treatment. The receptors stem from a human donor with chronic lymphocytic leukemia. The CDR3 runs from the conserved cysteine through the conserved F or W.

j_call | v_call | cdr3_aa
TRBJ1-6 | TRBV28 | CASSFLFYEGAPYNSPLHF
TRBJ2-3 | TRBV28 | CASSLAGTGGTDTQYF
TRBJ2-3 | TRBV27 | CASSLFRGGVTDTQYF
TRBJ1-2 | TRBV19 | CASSGQPIYGYTF
TRBJ1-2 | TRBV29-1 | CSVATGGNYGYTF
TRBJ2-1 | TRBV11-3 | CASSLESGTYNEQFF
TRBJ1-4 | TRBV28 | CASSLTGYEKLFF
TRBJ1-4 | TRBV9 | CASSATGRANEKLFF
TRBJ2-7 | TRBV27 | CASSPPGSEQYF
TRBJ2-1 | TRBV4-1 | CASSHVLAANYNEQFF
TRBJ1-1 | TRBV10-3 | CAISERQGAEAFF
TRBJ1-2 | TRBV15 | CATSRVNYGYTF
TRBJ2-1 | TRBV7-2 | CASSPGFAPYNEQFF
TRBJ1-6 | TRBV19 | CASSPRQGNYNSPLHF
TRBJ1-1 | TRBV14 | CASSEDRNTEAFF
TRBJ2-3 | TRBV2 | CASNLAGTGITDTQYF
TRBJ2-1 | TRBV6-1 | CASRAVRSYNEQFF
TRBJ2-1 | TRBV27 | CASSLTSGRGYNEQFF
TRBJ2-7 | TRBV11-2 | CASSLGTVSYEQYF
TRBJ1-1 | TRBV19 | CASSGRTGSDTEAFF
TRBJ2-2 | TRBV19 | CASSPGTTGELFF
TRBJ2-7 | TRBV6-1 | CASSEVGQASYEQYF
TRBJ2-1 | TRBV27 | CASSPEGDYNEQFF
TRBJ2-2 | TRBV5-4 | CASSPLAGGTGELFF
TRBJ1-5 | TRBV19 | CASSIAGQGANQPQHF
TRBJ2-1 | TRBV2 | CASSEIAGGYNEQFF
TRBJ2-1 | TRBV10-1 | CASSRGYEQFF
TRBJ1-2 | TRBV5-8 | CASTQPGTGLYGYTF
TRBJ2-7 | TRBV7-2 | CASSPDRGTYEQYF
TRBJ2-7 | TRBV7-2 | CASRFTSGISYEQYF
TRBJ2-7 | TRBV9 | CASSVGNTYEQYF
TRBJ2-1 | TRBV28 | CATRGGSLGVSYNEQFF
TRBJ1-4 | TRBV19 | CASSIELQGKLFF
TRBJ2-1 | TRBV14 | CASSQVIVGGRQFF
TRBJ2-3 | TRBV5-8 | CASSPLRQKDTQYF
TRBJ2-1 | TRBV11-3 | CASRPSGGEEQFF
TRBJ1-1 | TRBV5-4 | CASSLGGPTNTEAFF
TRBJ1-1 | TRBV30 | CAWSGGQANTEAFF
TRBJ1-4 | TRBV4-1 | CASSLQGSGEKLFF
TRBJ2-2 | TRBV7-9 | CASSFTTQSNTGELFF
TRBJ2-5 | TRBV14 | CASSFRDGNQETQYF
TRBJ1-2 | TRBV18 | CASSSDRGQNYGYTF
TRBJ1-4 | TRBV20-1 | CSARGREKLFF
TRBJ1-4 | TRBV2 | CASTVSPGQDNEKLFF
TRBJ2-1 | TRBV9 | CASSAGTSGNNEQFF